The 11 T cell receptor beta chains given below trace back to one sample, sequenced in a study of OX40 agonist ivuxolimab in advanced cancers. Profiling relied on immunoSEQ multiplex PCR, and the TCRdb table lists in-frame clones only, not all of them. In the table there are about 96,000 clones, roughly four fifths of which are singletons. The specimen was CD4+ or CD8+ T cells sorted from blood, collected in a trial of the OX40 agonist ivuxolimab. The receptors originated from an adult with an advanced solid tumor such as melanoma, head and neck, liver or kidney cancer.

A single count supports this clone. The J gene is TRBJ2-2, the V gene TRBV7-2; D gene unclear. Germline CDR1 reads SGHTA; CDR2 reads FQGNSA. This CDR3 spans 13 amino acids. V shed 7 bases and J shed 4 bases, with 10 bases lying between them. For the CDR3, the DNA is TGTGCCAGCACCTCTTCGGGCACCGGGGAGCTGTTTTTT. Protein sequence: CASTSSGTGELFF.

V gene TRBV5-6 combines with J gene TRBJ1-2, with 9 nucleotides matching TRBD1. Trimming took 0 bases from V and 3 from J; bases not matched to a gene: 0. The CDR3 extends over 14 amino acids. Germline lookup yields CDR1 SGHDT and CDR2 YYEEEE. The CDR3 DNA follows: TGTGCCAGCAGCTTGGACAGGGGGCACTATGGCTACACCTTC. Encoded protein: CASSLDRGHYGYTF.

This chain links TRBV7-2 with TRBJ1-3; D unclear. V was clipped by 5 bases and J by 9 bases, with 11 bases between them. Looked up from germline, CDR1 is SGHTA and CDR2 is FQGNSA. The CDR3 has 12 amino acids. The CDR3 bases are TGTGCCAGCAGCCGTGATTGGAGCACCATATATTTT. It encodes CASSRDWSTIYF.

This CDR3 reads CASSYSHRKNTGELFF. DNA for the CDR3: TGTGCCAGCAGTTACTCCCACAGAAAAAACACCGGGGAGCTGTTTTTT. The chain is built from TRBV6-5 and TRBJ2-2; D not resolved. The germline V gene has CDR1 MNHEY and CDR2 SVGAGI. Trimming shortened V by 0 bases and J by 2 bases, and 10 bases separated the two germline ends. There are 16 residues in the CDR3.

This chain uses TRBV5-1 with TRBJ1-2; D unclear. CDR1 SGHRS and CDR2 YFSETQ come from the germline V gene. V lost 4 bases and J 0 bases, leaving 13 bases between the germline ends. The CDR3 covers 15 residues. CDR3 amino acids: CASSISSMTNYGYTF. The DNA for the CDR3 is TGCGCCAGCAGCATTAGCAGTATGACTAACTATGGCTACACCTTC.

The V call is TRBV30, the J call TRBJ2-3, with D tentatively TRBD1 or TRBD2 (6 bases each). There are 14 residues in the CDR3. Germline lookup yields CDR1 GTSNPN and CDR2 SVGIG (reference sequence). V lost 4 bases and J 2 bases, leaving 13 bases between the germline ends. Here the CDR3 reads CAWKGGHPTDTQYF. For the CDR3, the DNA is TGTGCCTGGAAGGGGGGACACCCCACAGATACGCAGTATTTT.

This clone was counted a single time. V and J are TRBV27 and TRBJ1-1; a weak D match, TRBD1 (6 bases). There are 17 residues in the CDR3. The germline V gene has CDR1 MNHEY and CDR2 SMNVEV (reference sequence). With 5 bases removed from V and 0 bases from J, the gap between germline ends came to 19 bases. The CDR3 sequence: CASSPLGGGAVNTEAFF. CDR3 DNA sequence: TGTGCCAGCAGTCCCCTCGGAGGGGGGGCGGTGAACACTGAAGCTTTCTTT.

In its sample, this clone was seen a few times. The rearrangement joins TRBV5-1 to TRBJ2-3; D might be TRBD1 or TRBD2, each matching 6 bases. The CDR3 runs to 16 residues. Germline V lookup: CDR1 SGHRS, CDR2 YFSETQ. V lost 0 bases, J lost 5 bases, and 16 bases lay in between. The CDR3 coding sequence is TGCGCCAGCAGCTTGGTGGGGATCGCGGGACAAGATACGCAGTATTTT. It is translated as CASSLVGIAGQDTQYF.

The chain combines TRBV7-9 with TRBJ1-1; 7 bases fit TRBD1. Trimming cost V 5 bases and J 0 bases; bases outside gene matches: 9. This CDR3 has 16 residues. Germline V gene lookup returns CDR1 SEHNR and CDR2 FQNEAQ (reference sequence). The CDR3 region has the DNA TGTGCCAGCAGCCCAAGCCTGACAGGGCTGAACACTGAAGCTTTCTTT. Protein sequence: CASSPSLTGLNTEAFF.

CDR3 region: CSVSGPYEQYF. In DNA form, the CDR3 reads TGCAGTGTGTCAGGGCCCTACGAGCAGTACTTC. The chain is built from TRBV20-1 and TRBJ2-7, with D possibly matching TRBD1 (5 bases). The CDR3 spans 11 residues. Trimming left V 7 bases short and J 2 bases short, with 9 bases between. Germline V gene data show CDR1 as DFQATT and CDR2 as SNEGSKA (reference sequence).

This chain uses TRBV13 with TRBJ2-1; no firm D call. Per germline, CDR1 PRHDT and CDR2 FYEKMQ (reference sequence). This CDR3 region has 16 residues. Trimming left V 1 base short and J 0 bases short, with 10 bases between. CDR3 amino acids: CASSLDGGGSYNEQFF. The CDR3 DNA follows: TGTGCCAGCAGCTTAGACGGCGGTGGCTCCTACAATGAGCAGTTCTTC.